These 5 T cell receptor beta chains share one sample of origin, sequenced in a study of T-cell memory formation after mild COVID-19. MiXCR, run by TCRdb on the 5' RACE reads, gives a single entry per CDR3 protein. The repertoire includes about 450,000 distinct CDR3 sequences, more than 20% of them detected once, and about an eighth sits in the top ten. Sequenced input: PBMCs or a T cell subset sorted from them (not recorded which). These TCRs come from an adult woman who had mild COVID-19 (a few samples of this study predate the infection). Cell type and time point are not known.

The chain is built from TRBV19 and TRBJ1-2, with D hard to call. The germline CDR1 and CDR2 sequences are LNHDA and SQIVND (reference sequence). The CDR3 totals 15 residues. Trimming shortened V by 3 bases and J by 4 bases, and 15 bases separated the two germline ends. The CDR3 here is CASSIDRVASYGYTF. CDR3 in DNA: TGTGCCAGTAGTATTGACCGGGTTGCGTCCTATGGCTACACCTTC.

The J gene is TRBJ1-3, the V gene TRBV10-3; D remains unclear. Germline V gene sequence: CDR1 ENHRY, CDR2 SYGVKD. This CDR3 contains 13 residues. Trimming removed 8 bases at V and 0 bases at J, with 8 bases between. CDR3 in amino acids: CAIATSSGNTIYF. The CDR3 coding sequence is TGTGCCATCGCGACATCCTCTGGAAACACCATATATTTT.

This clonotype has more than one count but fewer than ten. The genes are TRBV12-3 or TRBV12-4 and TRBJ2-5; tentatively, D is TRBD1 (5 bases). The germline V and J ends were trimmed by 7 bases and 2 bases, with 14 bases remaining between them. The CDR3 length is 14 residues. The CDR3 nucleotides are TGTGCCAGCACTTTGGGGCAGCAACAAGAGACCCAGTACTTC. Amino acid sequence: CASTLGQQQETQYF.

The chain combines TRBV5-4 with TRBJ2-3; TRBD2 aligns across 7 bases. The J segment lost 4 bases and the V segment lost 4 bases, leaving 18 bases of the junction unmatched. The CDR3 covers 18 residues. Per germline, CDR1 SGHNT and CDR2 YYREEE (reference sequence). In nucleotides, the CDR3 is TGTGCCAGCAGCCGACTCCCCACCAGGGAGGGCCCGCCAGATACGCAGTATTTT. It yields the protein CASSRLPTREGPPDTQYF. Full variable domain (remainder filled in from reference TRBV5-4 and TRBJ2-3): ETGVTQSPTHLIKTRGQQVTLRCSSQSGHNTVSWYQQALGQGPQFIFQYYREEENGRGNFPPRFSGLQFPNYSSELNVNALELDDSALYLCASSRLPTREGPPDTQYFGPGTRLTVL.

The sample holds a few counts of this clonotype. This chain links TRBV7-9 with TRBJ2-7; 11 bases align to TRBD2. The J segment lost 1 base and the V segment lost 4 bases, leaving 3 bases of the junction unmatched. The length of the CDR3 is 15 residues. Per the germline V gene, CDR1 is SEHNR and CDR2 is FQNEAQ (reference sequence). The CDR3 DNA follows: TGTGCCAGCAGCTCGACTAGCGGGGCATCCTACGAGCAGTACTTC. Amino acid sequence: CASSSTSGASYEQYF. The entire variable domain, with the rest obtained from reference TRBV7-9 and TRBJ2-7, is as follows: DTGVSQNPRHKITKRGQNVTFRCDPISEHNRLYWYRQTLGQGPEFLTYFQNEAQLEKSRLLSDRFSAERPKGSFSTLEIQRTEQGDSAMYLCASSSTSGASYEQYFGPGTRLTVT.